This record concerns one T cell receptor beta chain sequence. The length of the CDR3 is 16 residues. The ends lost 5 bases at V and 4 bases at J; junction bases unmatched: 6. The entry originates in a study of response to subunit inactivated influenza vaccine. TCRdb called the RT-PCR reads again in MiXCR, with one record for every CDR3 protein. The sample has about 540,000 distinct CDR3 sequences, roughly 23% seen once; the top ten hold 2.5% to 3.5%. These records were also assigned to another study, of T cells expressing NK-cell markers. In that study: The authors generated TCR beta cDNA through 5'RACE template switching with UMIs. Where a handful of donors were concerned, these clonotypes also led the CD3+CD56-NKG2C+ fraction.

The sequencing here drew on CD4+ T cells sorted from PBMCs, taken roughly 12 days after vaccination. The receptor was isolated from a man in his fifties or sixties who received an inactivated influenza vaccine. This chain joins TRBV12-3 or TRBV12-4 and TRBJ2-1; 12 bases align to TRBD2. DNA for the CDR3: TGTGCCAGCAGTCAAGGACTAGCGGGACCGTACAATGAGCAGTTCTTC. This encodes CASSQGLAGPYNEQFF.